This entry lists 3 T cell receptor beta chains sequenced from one sample in a study of sequential checkpoint blockade in melanoma. Stated treatment: randomized to nivolumab then ipilimumab (arm A) or the reverse (arm B). Sequenced by immunoSEQ multiplex PCR; TCRdb stores in-frame clones only, minus some. The data contain around 37,000 clones, about 30% of them singletons. The sequencing here drew on tumor tissue (inferred from file names), taken from a patient given nivolumab and ipilimumab in sequence. Source of these receptors: a human donor with melanoma.

The table lists this clone with a few counts. The rearrangement joins TRBV6-8 to TRBJ2-7; 12 bases fit TRBD1. This CDR3 contains 15 residues. In germline, CDR1 is MNHGY, CDR2 SAAAGT. J gave up 6 bases and V 6 bases, and 9 bases lay outside the gene matches. This chain's CDR3 is CASSTPGQGASEQYF. Written as DNA, the CDR3 is TGTGCCAGCAGCACACCGGGACAGGGGGCAAGCGAGCAGTACTTC.

The rearrangement joins TRBV30 to TRBJ1-5; D possibly corresponds to TRBD1 (5 bases). The V end lost 3 bases, the J end lost 9 bases, and 15 bases lay between the germline ends. CDR1 GTSNPN and CDR2 SVGIG come from the germline V gene (reference sequence). The CDR3 is 13 residues long. Here the CDR3 reads CAWSFNRDGPQHF. In nucleotides, the CDR3 is TGTGCCTGGAGCTTCAACCGGGACGGGCCCCAGCATTTT. Complete variable domain (other parts from reference TRBV30 and TRBJ1-5): SQTIHQWPATLVQPVGSPLSLECTVEGTSNPNLYWYRQAAGRGLQLLFYSVGIGQISSEVPQNLSASRPQDRQFILSSKKLLLSDSGFYLCAWSFNRDGPQHFGDGTRLSIL.

This clone was counted a few times. The genes are TRBV4-1 and TRBJ2-3; TRBD1 might be the D (5 bases). The V and J ends lost 4 bases and 0 bases respectively, with 11 bases between them. From germline, CDR1 is MGHRA and CDR2 YSYEKL. The CDR3 contains 15 residues. The CDR3 region has the DNA TGCGCCAGCAGCCTGAGACAGCCTAGCACAGATACGCAGTATTTT. The encoded protein is CASSLRQPSTDTQYF.